This T cell receptor (beta chain) emerged from a study of cytomegalovirus exposure and HLA in healthy donors. Findings and limits, study-wide: Common viral pathogens seemed to be connected with several of the most significant clusters, according to a later analysis. It was reportedly the case that the classifier diagnosed cytomegalovirus status with high specificity and sensitivity. TCR beta V segments were, for the most part, productive about 90% or about 30% of the time in an earlier analysis.

The CDR3 sequence is 14 residues long. V trimming: 6 bases; J trimming: 5 bases; junction bases outside the gene matches: 8. Germline assignment: CDR1 SNHLY and CDR2 FYNNEI. Concerning this clone: The antigen is undetermined.

Researchers ran the PCR with 60 Vbeta and 13 Jbeta primers. Profiled with immunoSEQ multiplex PCR; TCRdb holds only in-frame clones, not every one. The sample lists under 200,000 clones; around 80% were seen once. The chain carries TRBV2 and TRBJ2-7; TRBD1 aligns across 9 bases. The sequenced sample was PBMCs. The TCR sequence derives from a woman between 18 and 30 years old in good health and CMV-seronegative. The CDR3 nucleotides are TGTGCCAGCAGGCGCGCGGACAGGGGTAACGAGCAGTACTTC. This gives the protein CASRRADRGNEQYF.